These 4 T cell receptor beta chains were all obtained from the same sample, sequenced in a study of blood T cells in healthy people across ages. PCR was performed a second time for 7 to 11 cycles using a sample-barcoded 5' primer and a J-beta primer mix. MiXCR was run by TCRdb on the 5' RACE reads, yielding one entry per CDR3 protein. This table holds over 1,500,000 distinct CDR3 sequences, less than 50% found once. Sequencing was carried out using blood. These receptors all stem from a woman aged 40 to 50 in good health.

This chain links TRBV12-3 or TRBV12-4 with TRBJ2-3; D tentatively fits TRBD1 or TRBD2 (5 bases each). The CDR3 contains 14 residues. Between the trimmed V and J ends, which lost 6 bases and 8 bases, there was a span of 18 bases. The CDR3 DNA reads TGTGCCAGCAGACCGGGACCCCCCGCGGGTACGCAGTATTTT. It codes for CASRPGPPAGTQYF.

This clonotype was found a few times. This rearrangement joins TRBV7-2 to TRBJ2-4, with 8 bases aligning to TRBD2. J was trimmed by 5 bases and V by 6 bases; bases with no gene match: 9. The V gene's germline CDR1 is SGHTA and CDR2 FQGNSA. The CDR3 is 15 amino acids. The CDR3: CASRSRGRGENIQYF. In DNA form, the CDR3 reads TGTGCCAGCAGATCCCGGGGGCGGGGGGAAAACATTCAGTACTTC. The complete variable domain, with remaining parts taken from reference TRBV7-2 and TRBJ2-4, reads GAGVSQSPSNKVTEKGKDVELRCDPISGHTALYWYRQSLGQGLEFLIYFQGNSAPDKSGLPSDRFSAERTGGSVSTLTIQRTQQEDSAVYLCASRSRGRGENIQYFGAGTRLSVL.

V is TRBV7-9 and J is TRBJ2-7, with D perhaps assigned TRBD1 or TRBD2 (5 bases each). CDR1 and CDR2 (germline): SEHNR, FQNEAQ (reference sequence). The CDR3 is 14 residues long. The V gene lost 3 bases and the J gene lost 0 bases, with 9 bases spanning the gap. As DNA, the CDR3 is TGTGCCAGCAGCTTTAGCGACAGCTCCTACGAGCAGTACTTC. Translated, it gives CASSFSDSSYEQYF.

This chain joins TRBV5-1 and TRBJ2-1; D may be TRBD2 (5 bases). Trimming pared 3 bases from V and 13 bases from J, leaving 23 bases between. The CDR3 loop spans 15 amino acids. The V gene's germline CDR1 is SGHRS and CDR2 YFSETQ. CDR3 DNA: TGCGCCAGCAGCTCGCTCCGGGGAAGAGAGGAGACCCAGTTCTTC. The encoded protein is CASSSLRGREETQFF.